The rows below give T cell receptor beta chains drawn from one sample of a study of cytomegalovirus exposure and HLA in healthy donors. Repertoires were generated with immunoSEQ multiplex PCR, while TCRdb's copy carries only in-frame clones and drops some. The table has 150,000 to 200,000 clones, 82% seen once. Material for sequencing was PBMCs. Receptors were obtained from a girl aged 2 to 10 in good health and CMV-seropositive. Each CDR3 is given without its conserved first and last residue.

>TRBV6-1
ASSEAATGNYGYT
>TRBV30
AWSEVHTEAF
>TRBV28
ASTIGSGMNTEAF
>TRBV6-1
ASSATSGYSYEQY
>TRBV6-1
ASSEGTGDAGELF
>TRBV5-8
ASSLEYRDYTGELF
>TRBV7-9
ASSTYEGQSGYGYT
>TRBV19
ASSQPGRATEAF
>TRBV28
ASSLAGLSNEQF
>TRBV5-1
ASTGTSGTIRDTQY
>TRBV9
ASSRHTSYEQY
>TRBV30
AWSVRTGNFGYT
>TRBV27
ASSPTTQPGGNTIY
>TRBV2
ASGQESRNTIY
>TRBV7-6
ASSLDPGQGSYEQY
>TRBV27
ASRAGLAGYTGELF
>TRBV27
ASSKSSGRSSYNEQF
>TRBV5-1
ASSADRSQETQY
>TRBV5-8
ASGLAGGTDTQY
>TRBV9
ASSVDGRVPTEAF
>TRBV7-9
ASSLELTGADTQY
>TRBV5-1
ASSGGVLDTEAF
>TRBV30
AWSVAGGYSNEQF
>TRBV18
ASSMNGGFDEKLF
>TRBV2
ASSFQGFEAGYP
>TRBV6-4
ASSESGSPGETQY
>TRBV28
ASTGSGNTIY
>TRBV2
ASSTTETQY
>TRBV29-1
SVEPLAGEVETQY
>TRBV7-9
ASSLGVEIRLAKETQY
>TRBV6-1
ASSETSSGTWYNEQF
>TRBV2
ASSGTSGSWGETQY
>TRBV5-6
ASSLGFDMGETQY
>TRBV5-1
ASSLGLRGANVLT
>TRBV5-6
ASSLGQGFDAGELF
>TRBV9
ASSVDLGQGSTDTQY
>TRBV14
ASSQLAGDTGELF
>TRBV7-9
ASSRRAGSTGELF
>TRBV9
ASSVVGRGSNQPQH
>TRBV18
ASSPSSGRLMNTEAF
>TRBV5-4
ASSPRASALRVQY
>TRBV6-1
ASKVTGVYEQY
>TRBV29-1
SVEDPPSTDTQY
>TRBV11-2
ASSSRNTEAF
>TRBV28
ASSPSAGGPNEQF
>TRBV5-6
ASSLAGAPYNEQF
>TRBV11-2
ASSPTGGAGQPQH
>TRBV6-5
ASSYSPQISGNTIY